Listed below are T cell receptor beta chains from one sample, sequenced in a study of T-cell memory formation after mild COVID-19. Each CDR3 protein gets one entry after TCRdb re-called the 5' RACE reads with MiXCR. Here the sample spans fewer than 250,000 distinct CDR3 sequences, 10% to 13% being singletons. Sequencing was carried out using PBMCs or a T cell subset sorted from them (not recorded which). The receptors were sampled from a man in his late teens or twenties who had mild COVID-19 (a few samples of this study predate the infection). Cell type and time point are not known. Both conserved end residues are part of each CDR3. A D gene is named only where the DNA matches it firmly. Clone size is not always given. Where it is, it says once, few, many or a class for expanded clones.

size: NA
J: TRBJ1-1
length: 13
D: NA
V: TRBV10-2
DNA: TGCGCCACCAAAACCGCCGGCGGCACTGAAGCTTTCTTT
CDR3: CATKTAGGTEAFF

size: few
J: TRBJ2-1
length: 14
D: NA
V: TRBV20-1
DNA: TGCAGTGCTAGAGATAGACTAGACGAGGGATCTCGGTTCTTC
CDR3: CSARDRLDEGSRFF

size: few
J: TRBJ2-3
length: 13
D: NA
V: TRBV5-1
DNA: TGCGCCAGCAGCACGCGTCCGTCAGATACGCAGTATTTT
CDR3: CASSTRPSDTQYF

size: few
J: TRBJ2-7
length: 14
D: NA
V: TRBV7-2
DNA: TGTGCCAGCAGCTTAGCCGGGGGGCCCTACGAGCAGTACTTC
CDR3: CASSLAGGPYEQYF

size: few
J: TRBJ2-4
length: 15
D: TRBD2
V: TRBV7-2
DNA: TGTGCCAGCAGCTCCCGGGGGGGTGATGGAAACATTCAGTACTTC
CDR3: CASSSRGGDGNIQYF

size: once
J: TRBJ2-5
length: 14
D: NA
V: TRBV6-1
DNA: TGTGCCAGCAGTGAAAATCCCCGGGAAGAGACCCAGTACTTC
CDR3: CASSENPREETQYF

size: many
J: TRBJ2-1
length: 13
D: TRBD1
V: TRBV7-9
DNA: TGTGCCAGCACGGGACAGGGGAGGCATGAGCAGTTCTTC
CDR3: CASTGQGRHEQFF

size: NA
J: TRBJ1-3
length: 14
D: NA
V: TRBV21-1
DNA: TGTGCCAGCAGCAGCCGGGACAGTGGAAACACCATATATTTT
CDR3: CASSSRDSGNTIYF

size: few
J: TRBJ1-2
length: 14
D: NA
V: TRBV10-3
DNA: TGTGCCATCAACATTGGAGCTACTAACTATGGCTACACCTTC
CDR3: CAINIGATNYGYTF

size: many
J: TRBJ2-7
length: 13
D: TRBD1
V: TRBV7-6
DNA: TGTGCCAGCAGAGGAGGACAGGGTGGCGAGCAGTACTTC
CDR3: CASRGGQGGEQYF

size: NA
J: TRBJ2-7
length: 14
D: TRBD2
V: TRBV4-1
DNA: TGCGCCAGCAGGGCGGGACTAGGCAATTACGAGCAGTACTTC
CDR3: CASRAGLGNYEQYF

size: NA
J: TRBJ2-2
length: 13
D: NA
V: TRBV6-5
DNA: TGTGCCAGCAGTTACGGAGGGTCCGGGGAGCTGTTTTTT
CDR3: CASSYGGSGELFF